This TCR beta chain was observed in a study of blood T cell repertoires in COVID-19. On the study more broadly: Sites in the United States, Italy and Spain provided acute and convalescent COVID-19 samples.

Seattle patient enrollment occurred during active infection, with longitudinal follow-up thereafter. TCRdb's copy holds only in-frame clones and misses some; the assay was immunoSEQ multiplex PCR. The table lists about 150,000 clones, roughly 83% of them singletons, with 9% to 14% in the top ten. CDR3 length: 15 amino acids. CDR1 MNHNS and CDR2 SASEGT come from the germline V gene. The V gene end was trimmed by 1 base and the J gene end by 0 bases; junction bases not matched to a gene: 2. This chain links TRBV6-1 with TRBJ1-1; 7 positions agree with TRBD1. The TCR originated in a woman in her sixties with COVID-19, enrolled during active disease. Material for sequencing was peripheral blood. CDR3 protein: CASSEGTGMNTEAFF. The CDR3 DNA is TGTGCCAGCAGTGAAGGGACAGGAATGAACACTGAAGCTTTCTTT.